The 19 T cell receptor beta chains in this list originate from one sample, sequenced in a study of beta chain features in type 1 diabetes. Sequenced material consisted of expressed TCRB transcripts (all of the isolated RNA was reverse transcribed). Assay: immunoSEQ multiplex PCR; the TCRdb copy retains only in-frame clones and omits some. Among around 150,000 clones listed, approximately 9.1% were seen once. Their recognized antigens are unknown. Points from the study as a whole: Researchers report that Type 1 diabetes patients had moderately but significantly shorter TCRB CDR3s across all four CD4+ subsets.

Sequenced sample: central memory CD4+ T cells from blood. These TCRs come from a woman aged 25 to 45 with type 1 diabetes.

This clone was seen a few times. This chain uses TRBV4-1 with TRBJ1-1, with 10 bases matching TRBD1. Germline V gives CDR1 MGHRA, CDR2 YSYEKL. The trim removed 0 bases at V and 3 bases at J, leaving 7 bases unmatched. The CDR3 consists of 17 residues. CDR3 region: CASSQDDRGRGDTEAFF. CDR3 bases: TGCGCCAGCAGCCAAGACGACAGGGGGCGCGGGGACACTGAAGCTTTCTTT.

This sequence joins TRBV7-3 and TRBJ2-3; tentative D call: TRBD2 (5 bases). Deletions cut 5 bases from V and 3 bases from J, with 15 bases between. The CDR3 loop spans 15 amino acids. The germline V gene encodes CDR1 SGHTA and CDR2 FQGTGA. The CDR3 DNA is TGTGCCAGCAGCCCAGAGGTCGGGGAAACAGATACGCAGTATTTT. Amino acids: CASSPEVGETDTQYF. Based on the CDR3 plus reference TRBV7-3 and TRBJ2-3, the full variable domain is GAGVSQTPSNKVTEKGKYVELRCDPISGHTALYWYRQSLGQGPEFLIYFQGTGAADDSGLPNDRFFAVRPEGSVSTLKIQRTERGDSAVYLCASSPEVGETDTQYFGPGTRLTVL.

This clone was seen a few times. This chain links TRBV2 with TRBJ2-1; D remains ambiguous. The CDR3 extends over 12 amino acids. Trimming removed 3 bases at V and 7 bases at J, with 7 bases between. The germline V gene has CDR1 SNHLY and CDR2 FYNNEI. The CDR3 nucleotides are TGTGCCAGCAGTGAGAGAGTAAATGAGCAGTTCTTC. Its protein product is CASSERVNEQFF.

This clone was found a few times. J is TRBJ2-7 and V is TRBV11-1; a possible D gene is TRBD2 (5 bases). Trimming stripped 0 bases from V and 2 bases from J, with 8 bases between. Germline-derived CDR1 and CDR2 are SGHAT and FQDESV (reference sequence). The CDR3 has 14 residues. Written as DNA, the CDR3 is TGTGCCAGCAGCTTAGCGGGAGCAGCCTACGAGCAGTACTTC. Amino acid sequence: CASSLAGAAYEQYF.

This clone was seen only a few times. J is TRBJ2-4 and V is TRBV2, with 10 nucleotides matching TRBD1. The CDR3 spans 14 residues. The trim removed 7 bases at V and 9 bases at J, leaving 9 bases unmatched. Germline V gene data show CDR1 as SNHLY and CDR2 as FYNNEI. The CDR3 DNA reads as TGTGCCAGCATAATGACAGGGGGCGGGGGCATTCAGTACTTC. Translating gives CASIMTGGGGIQYF.

The J gene is TRBJ2-7, the V gene TRBV5-4; perhaps TRBD2 as D (5 bases). The germline V gene has CDR1 SGHNT and CDR2 YYREEE (reference sequence). This CDR3 is 15 amino acids long. The germline V and J ends were trimmed by 0 bases and 6 bases, with 16 bases remaining between them. The CDR3 sequence: CASSLAGRAGSEQYF. CDR3 DNA sequence: TGTGCCAGCAGCTTGGCCGGGCGTGCGGGCTCCGAGCAGTACTTC.

Here the CDR3 DNA reads TGCGCCAGCAGCGTAAAACCCGACAGCATGAACACTGAAGCTTTCTTT. This translates into CASSVKPDSMNTEAFF. The chain has TRBV5-1 and TRBJ1-1, with D perhaps TRBD1 (5 bases). This CDR3 is 16 amino acids long. V was cut by 4 bases and J by 0 bases, with 16 bases left in between. CDR1 and CDR2 from the germline V gene are SGHRS and YFSETQ.

V gene TRBV29-1 combines with J gene TRBJ1-5; 10 bases map to TRBD1. Unmatched junction bases numbered 0, after V lost 4 bases and J lost 6 bases. The CDR3 covers 12 residues. Germline loops: CDR1 SQVTM, CDR2 ANQGSEA. CDR3 loop: CSVGTGGQPQHF. The CDR3 coding sequence is TGCAGCGTTGGGACAGGGGGTCAGCCCCAGCATTTT.

This clone was recorded a few times. This sequence joins TRBV5-1 and TRBJ2-3, with 7 bases identical to TRBD2. The germline V gene encodes CDR1 SGHRS and CDR2 YFSETQ. The ends lost 0 bases at V and 5 bases at J; junction bases unmatched: 6. The CDR3 consists of 15 residues. For the CDR3, the DNA is TGCGCCAGCAGCTTGGGACTAGCAGACCTAGATACGCAGTATTTT. It translates to CASSLGLADLDTQYF.

In this sample, this clone turned up a few times. The CDR3 bases are TGTGCCATCAGTATACAGAACACTGAAGCTTTCTTT. This codes for CAISIQNTEAFF. This chain uses TRBV10-3 with TRBJ1-1, with D hard to call. The V end was cut by 5 bases, the J end by 1 base, with 5 bases between. This CDR3 comprises 12 residues. From germline, CDR1 is ENHRY and CDR2 SYGVKD.

The J gene is TRBJ1-1, the V gene TRBV18; 7 bases match TRBD1. CDR3 size: 14 residues. V shed 4 bases, J shed 3 bases, and the junction held 5 bases outside the gene matches. The germline V gene has CDR1 KGHSH and CDR2 LQKENI. The CDR3 sequence: CASSRLTGDTEAFF. The CDR3 DNA follows: TGTGCCAGCTCACGCCTTACAGGGGACACTGAAGCTTTCTTT.

The J gene is TRBJ2-4, the V gene TRBV27; 8 bases line up with TRBD2. Germline V gene lookup returns CDR1 MNHEY and CDR2 SMNVEV (reference sequence). V gave up 4 bases and J gave up 0 bases; unmatched junction bases: 5. The CDR3 runs 16 residues. This CDR3 reads CASSWREALAKNIQYF. CDR3 DNA sequence: TGTGCCAGCAGTTGGCGGGAGGCCTTAGCCAAAAACATTCAGTACTTC.

This chain uses TRBV6-1 with TRBJ2-7; D possibly corresponds to TRBD1 (6 bases). Germline-derived CDR1 and CDR2 are MNHNS and SASEGT. This CDR3 has 13 residues. V dropped 6 bases and J dropped 3 bases, with 12 bases sitting between them. CDR3: CASRRDNYYEQYF. CDR3 DNA: TGTGCCAGCAGGAGGGACAACTACTACGAGCAGTACTTC.

The chain is built from TRBV7-3 and TRBJ2-1, with 7 positions matching TRBD1. The length of the CDR3 is 14 residues. V gave up 5 bases and J gave up 6 bases; unmatched junction bases: 7. From germline, CDR1 is SGHTA and CDR2 FQGTGA. The chain's CDR3 is CASSIGQVGNEQFF. The CDR3, as DNA: TGTGCCAGCAGCATCGGACAGGTCGGCAATGAGCAGTTCTTC.

This rearrangement joins TRBV19 to TRBJ2-3, with D perhaps TRBD2 (6 bases). The CDR3 consists of 14 residues. V gave up 4 bases and J gave up 0 bases, with 8 bases separating them. Germline V gene lookup returns CDR1 LNHDA and CDR2 SQIVND (reference sequence). Here the CDR3 DNA reads TGTGCCAGTAGTAATAGCGGCAGCACAGATACGCAGTATTTT. It codes for CASSNSGSTDTQYF.

Only a few counts were recorded for this clone. The V gene is TRBV12-5, the J gene TRBJ1-5; D not resolved. Trimming left V 4 bases short and J 7 bases short, with 11 bases between. CDR3 length: 13 residues. Germline CDR1 LGHNT, CDR2 FRNRAP. CDR3 in DNA: TGTGCTAGTGGTTCGAGTCGGGGACAGCCCCAGCATTTT. It codes for CASGSSRGQPQHF.

The chain combines TRBV4-2 with TRBJ2-7; 10 bases fit TRBD2. This CDR3 comprises 15 residues. The germline CDR1 and CDR2 sequences are LGHNA and YNFKEQ. J lost 0 bases, V lost 3 bases, and 2 bases had no gene match. For the CDR3, the DNA is TGTGCCAGCAGCCAGACTAGCGGGTACTCCTACGAGCAGTACTTC. Protein product: CASSQTSGYSYEQYF.

This sequence joins TRBV7-8 and TRBJ1-5; TRBD1 is a possible D gene (5 bases). Deletions cut 7 bases from V and 6 bases from J, with 10 bases between. The CDR3 spans 12 residues. The germline V gene encodes CDR1 SGHVS and CDR2 FQNEAQ. This CDR3 reads CASTLGGQPQHF. For the CDR3, the DNA is TGTGCCAGCACCCTCGGGGGTCAGCCCCAGCATTTT.

J is TRBJ2-7 and V is TRBV28, with no clear D. The CDR3 is made up of 12 amino acids. V was clipped by 8 bases and J by 5 bases, with 13 bases between them. CDR1 and CDR2 (germline): MDHEN, SYDVKM. In DNA, the CDR3 is TGTGCCAGCTCTAGGCGGAGAAACGAGCAGTACTTC. Translating it yields CASSRRRNEQYF.